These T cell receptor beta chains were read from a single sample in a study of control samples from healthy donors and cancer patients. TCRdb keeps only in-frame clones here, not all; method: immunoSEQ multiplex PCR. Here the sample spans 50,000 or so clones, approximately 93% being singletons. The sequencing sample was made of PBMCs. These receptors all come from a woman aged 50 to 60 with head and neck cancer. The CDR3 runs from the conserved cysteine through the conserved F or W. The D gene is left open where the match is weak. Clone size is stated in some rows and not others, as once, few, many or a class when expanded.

CDR3 protein: CASSPGRQGADTQYF
CDR3 DNA: TGCGCCAGCAGCCCGGGGAGGCAGGGGGCAGATACGCAGTATTTT
J gene: TRBJ2-3
clone size: .
D gene: .
V gene: TRBV5-1

CDR3 protein: CASSLDARLRGSEQYF
CDR3 DNA: TGTGCCAGCAGCTTAGATGCGAGACTAAGAGGCTCCGAGCAGTACTTC
J gene: TRBJ2-7
clone size: .
D gene: .
V gene: TRBV7-9

CDR3 protein: CASSIYISGYYNEQFF
CDR3 DNA: TGTGCCAGTAGTATTTACATATCGGGGTATTACAATGAGCAGTTCTTC
J gene: TRBJ2-1
clone size: .
D gene: .
V gene: TRBV19

CDR3 protein: CASSIEQGYIQYF
CDR3 DNA: TGTGCCAGTAGTATAGAACAGGGGTACATTCAGTACTTC
J gene: TRBJ2-4
clone size: once
D gene: TRBD1
V gene: TRBV19

CDR3 protein: CASSLGDTGYGYTF
CDR3 DNA: TGTGCCAGCAGCCTAGGGGATACGGGCTATGGCTACACCTTC
J gene: TRBJ1-2
clone size: .
D gene: .
V gene: TRBV6-5

CDR3 protein: CASLDSGAENEKLFF
CDR3 DNA: TGTGCCAGTCTGGACTCAGGGGCAGAGAATGAAAAACTGTTTTTT
J gene: TRBJ1-4
clone size: .
D gene: .
V gene: TRBV28

CDR3 protein: CASSEHRGLSSYNEQFF
CDR3 DNA: TGTGCCAGCAGTGAACACAGGGGATTAAGCTCCTACAATGAGCAGTTCTTC
J gene: TRBJ2-1
clone size: once
D gene: TRBD1
V gene: TRBV2

CDR3 protein: CASSAQSSGRSPEQFF
CDR3 DNA: TGTGCCAGCAGCGCCCAATCTAGCGGGAGAAGTCCTGAGCAGTTCTTC
J gene: TRBJ2-1
clone size: .
D gene: TRBD2
V gene: TRBV9

CDR3 protein: CASSSRQGWNSPLHF
CDR3 DNA: TGTGCCAGCAGCTCCCGACAGGGCTGGAATTCACCCCTCCACTTT
J gene: TRBJ1-6
clone size: .
D gene: TRBD1
V gene: TRBV9

CDR3 protein: CASSIELATYTQYF
CDR3 DNA: TGTGCCAGTAGTATAGAGCTCGCCACCTATACGCAGTATTTT
J gene: TRBJ2-3
clone size: once
D gene: .
V gene: TRBV19

CDR3 protein: CASTTNPGLPSYEQYF
CDR3 DNA: TGTGCCAGCACCACGAATCCGGGACTCCCCTCCTACGAGCAGTACTTC
J gene: TRBJ2-7
clone size: .
D gene: .
V gene: TRBV28

CDR3 protein: CASTERGARRYGYTF
CDR3 DNA: TGTGCCAGCACCGAGAGGGGGGCTCGACGATATGGCTACACCTTC
J gene: TRBJ1-2
clone size: .
D gene: .
V gene: TRBV2

CDR3 protein: CASRLGAGHGETQYF
CDR3 DNA: TGCGCCAGCAGACTGGGGGCGGGTCACGGGGAGACCCAGTACTTC
J gene: TRBJ2-5
clone size: .
D gene: .
V gene: TRBV5-1

CDR3 protein: CASSRWDSSYNEQFF
CDR3 DNA: TGTGCCAGCTCAAGGTGGGACAGCTCCTACAATGAGCAGTTCTTC
J gene: TRBJ2-1
clone size: .
D gene: TRBD1
V gene: TRBV2

CDR3 protein: CATSRDSRQGYTF
CDR3 DNA: TGTGCCACCAGCAGAGATTCTCGGCAGGGCTACACCTTC
J gene: TRBJ1-2
clone size: .
D gene: .
V gene: TRBV15

CDR3 protein: CSAILAREQYF
CDR3 DNA: TGCAGTGCTATCTTAGCGAGGGAGCAGTACTTC
J gene: TRBJ2-7
clone size: .
D gene: .
V gene: TRBV20-1

CDR3 protein: CASSEAGTDTQYF
CDR3 DNA: TGCGCCAGCAGTGAGGCAGGCACAGATACGCAGTATTTT
J gene: TRBJ2-3
clone size: .
D gene: .
V gene: TRBV10-1

CDR3 protein: CASSSDTPGAQYF
CDR3 DNA: TGTGCCAGCAGTTCCGACACGCCGGGGGCCCAGTACTTC
J gene: TRBJ2-5
clone size: .
D gene: .
V gene: TRBV28

CDR3 protein: CASSSRTPDTQYF
CDR3 DNA: TGTGCCTCCTCTTCCCGGACTCCAGATACGCAGTATTTT
J gene: TRBJ2-3
clone size: .
D gene: .
V gene: TRBV19

CDR3 protein: CAWNLGLEQGDTQYF
CDR3 DNA: TGTGCCTGGAACCTAGGACTAGAACAGGGAGATACGCAGTATTTT
J gene: TRBJ2-3
clone size: .
D gene: .
V gene: TRBV30

CDR3 protein: CASSQDWGTSPHGLTDTQYF
CDR3 DNA: TGCGCCAGCAGCCAAGATTGGGGGACTAGTCCCCATGGGCTTACAGATACGCAGTATTTT
J gene: TRBJ2-3
clone size: .
D gene: TRBD2
V gene: TRBV4-3

CDR3 protein: CASSPLARAEQYF
CDR3 DNA: TGTGCCAGCAGTCCCCTTGCCAGGGCCGAGCAGTACTTC
J gene: TRBJ2-7
clone size: .
D gene: .
V gene: TRBV12-3/TRBV12-4

CDR3 protein: CASSTDRALHF
CDR3 DNA: TGCGCCAGCAGCACCGACAGGGCTCTACACTTC
J gene: TRBJ2-7
clone size: .
D gene: TRBD1
V gene: TRBV5-1

CDR3 protein: CASSIRPRGTEAFF
CDR3 DNA: TGTGCCAGTAGTATCCGGCCCCGGGGCACTGAAGCTTTCTTT
J gene: TRBJ1-1
clone size: few
D gene: .
V gene: TRBV19

CDR3 protein: CASSQDGSGTGHEKLFF
CDR3 DNA: TGTGCCAGCAGCCAAGATGGCTCCGGGACAGGGCATGAAAAACTGTTTTTT
J gene: TRBJ1-4
clone size: .
D gene: TRBD1
V gene: TRBV3-1/TRBV3-2

CDR3 protein: CASGQAPNTEAFF
CDR3 DNA: TGTGCCAGCGGACAGGCGCCGAACACTGAAGCTTTCTTT
J gene: TRBJ1-1
clone size: .
D gene: TRBD1
V gene: TRBV7-8

CDR3 protein: CASSQAVGPSTDTQYF
CDR3 DNA: TGCGCCAGCAGCCAAGCGGTGGGGCCTAGCACAGATACGCAGTATTTT
J gene: TRBJ2-3
clone size: .
D gene: .
V gene: TRBV4-3

CDR3 protein: CASRKGSLEEAFF
CDR3 DNA: TGCGCCAGCAGGAAGGGGTCCTTGGAGGAAGCTTTCTTT
J gene: TRBJ1-1
clone size: .
D gene: .
V gene: TRBV5-1

CDR3 protein: CASSIKPGANTEAFF
CDR3 DNA: TGTGCCAGTAGTATAAAGCCGGGGGCGAACACTGAAGCTTTCTTT
J gene: TRBJ1-1
clone size: .
D gene: .
V gene: TRBV19

CDR3 protein: CASTLPGQDGRRELFF
CDR3 DNA: TGTGCCAGCACCCTCCCCGGACAGGATGGCAGGAGGGAGCTGTTTTTT
J gene: TRBJ2-2
clone size: .
D gene: TRBD1
V gene: TRBV2

CDR3 protein: CASSRTGTGIYEQYF
CDR3 DNA: TGCGCCAGCAGTCGTACCGGGACAGGGATATACGAGCAGTACTTC
J gene: TRBJ2-7
clone size: .
D gene: TRBD1
V gene: TRBV23-1

CDR3 protein: CASSPDGAKRGGYTF
CDR3 DNA: TGTGCCAGCAGCCCCGACGGCGCCAAGAGGGGAGGCTACACCTTC
J gene: TRBJ1-2
clone size: once
D gene: .
V gene: TRBV7-9

CDR3 protein: CASSATPAQNTQYF
CDR3 DNA: TGTGCCAGCAGTGCTACACCAGCTCAAAATACGCAGTATTTT
J gene: TRBJ2-3
clone size: .
D gene: .
V gene: TRBV2

CDR3 protein: CASSLPGLYNTEAFF
CDR3 DNA: TGTGCCAGCAGCCTACCGGGACTCTATAACACTGAAGCTTTCTTT
J gene: TRBJ1-1
clone size: .
D gene: .
V gene: TRBV14

CDR3 protein: CASSEQGIGEQYF
CDR3 DNA: TGTGCCAGCAGTGAACAGGGGATCGGGGAGCAGTACTTC
J gene: TRBJ2-7
clone size: .
D gene: .
V gene: TRBV2

CDR3 protein: CASTLGVPSYGYTF
CDR3 DNA: TGTGCCAGCACCCTAGGGGTCCCCTCCTATGGCTACACCTTC
J gene: TRBJ1-2
clone size: .
D gene: .
V gene: TRBV5-6

CDR3 protein: CASRGTGVMNTEAFF
CDR3 DNA: TGTGCCAGCAGGGGGACAGGCGTTATGAACACTGAAGCTTTCTTT
J gene: TRBJ1-1
clone size: once
D gene: TRBD1
V gene: TRBV2